Below, one T cell receptor beta chain is given with its context. The assay was immunoSEQ multiplex PCR, and TCRdb's table has in-frame clones only and misses some. The repertoire holds about 45,000 clones, with about 91% as singletons. These data belong to a study of control samples from healthy donors and cancer patients. V was cut by 3 bases and J by 0 bases, with 18 bases left in between. Looked up from germline, CDR1 is SGHRS and CDR2 is YFSETQ. The CDR3 totals 17 residues. Specimen: PBMCs. This TCR derives from a woman aged 40 to 50 with head and neck cancer. The rearrangement joins TRBV5-1 to TRBJ1-2; no clear D gene. The CDR3 nucleotides read TGCGCCAGCAGCTCCACCCCGTTCACGGCGACTAACTATGGCTACACCTTC. It yields the protein CASSSTPFTATNYGYTF.